This is a list of T cell receptor beta chains from one sample in a study of T cells in Graves' hyperthyroidism and ophthalmopathy. TCRdb passed the multiplex PCR reads through MiXCR, listing each CDR3 protein once. The profile shows about 640,000 distinct CDR3 sequences, less than 45% of them singletons. Sequencing input: peripheral blood or thyroid tissue (not recorded which). Source of these receptors: an adult man with Graves' disease, either hyperthyroidism or ophthalmopathy (not recorded which). Both conserved end residues are part of each CDR3. Fields, in order: J gene, V gene, clone size, CDR3 protein. The listing skips clone size in some rows; elsewhere it reads once, few, many or a size class.

j_call: TRBJ1-5; v_call: TRBV2; clone_size: many; cdr3_aa: CASMDNQPQHF
j_call: TRBJ1-5; v_call: TRBV2; clone_size: many; cdr3_aa: CASSVEDQPQHF
j_call: TRBJ1-1; v_call: TRBV20-1; clone_size: -; cdr3_aa: CSSQSGTGTEAFF
j_call: TRBJ2-5; v_call: TRBV5-5; clone_size: few; cdr3_aa: CASSPPQGARETQYF
j_call: TRBJ1-1; v_call: TRBV2; clone_size: many; cdr3_aa: CASRRTGGYAFF
j_call: TRBJ1-1; v_call: TRBV7-2; clone_size: -; cdr3_aa: CASSQSQGETGAFF
j_call: TRBJ1-2; v_call: TRBV9; clone_size: many; cdr3_aa: CASSPTDNYGYTF
j_call: TRBJ1-1; v_call: TRBV29-1; clone_size: -; cdr3_aa: CSKGSLNTEAFF
j_call: TRBJ2-2; v_call: TRBV7-2; clone_size: few; cdr3_aa: CASSLLQGATGELFF
j_call: TRBJ2-5; v_call: TRBV7-9; clone_size: -; cdr3_aa: CASSFGFGGAQGGETQYF
j_call: TRBJ2-5; v_call: TRBV10-3; clone_size: many; cdr3_aa: CATALAEEETQYF
j_call: TRBJ2-5; v_call: TRBV24-1; clone_size: -; cdr3_aa: CASSEAGTGGLGTQYF
j_call: TRBJ2-7; v_call: TRBV5-4; clone_size: -; cdr3_aa: CASSLSRSGGSSYEQYF
j_call: TRBJ2-6; v_call: TRBV19; clone_size: many; cdr3_aa: CASTSLRGSGANVLTF
j_call: TRBJ1-1; v_call: TRBV20-1; clone_size: few; cdr3_aa: CSATPAIRGLNTEAFF
j_call: TRBJ2-2; v_call: TRBV13; clone_size: -; cdr3_aa: CASSLGIENTGELFF
j_call: TRBJ1-1; v_call: TRBV29-1; clone_size: many; cdr3_aa: CSAKRGNTEAFF
j_call: TRBJ1-1; v_call: TRBV7-8; clone_size: -; cdr3_aa: CASSSGPRGDTEAFF
j_call: TRBJ1-4; v_call: TRBV15; clone_size: -; cdr3_aa: CATSTGTRTNEKLFF
j_call: TRBJ1-5; v_call: TRBV2; clone_size: -; cdr3_aa: CASRSDSYSNQPQHF
j_call: TRBJ2-2; v_call: TRBV20-1; clone_size: few; cdr3_aa: CSASKAGSNTGELFF
j_call: TRBJ2-5; v_call: TRBV7-8; clone_size: -; cdr3_aa: CAGSLMGGGQETQYF
j_call: TRBJ1-3; v_call: TRBV10-3; clone_size: -; cdr3_aa: CASQGGITGNTIYF
j_call: TRBJ2-7; v_call: TRBV25-1; clone_size: -; cdr3_aa: CASSEVRTGSYEQYF
j_call: TRBJ1-2; v_call: TRBV9; clone_size: -; cdr3_aa: CASSDYAGTLGYTF
j_call: TRBJ1-2; v_call: TRBV11-2; clone_size: -; cdr3_aa: CASSLVGVRQGYTF
j_call: TRBJ1-5; v_call: TRBV25-1; clone_size: -; cdr3_aa: CASSLDAGLKQPQHF
j_call: TRBJ1-1; v_call: TRBV12-3/TRBV12-4; clone_size: many; cdr3_aa: CASSRTSLAFF
j_call: TRBJ2-6; v_call: TRBV5-1; clone_size: -; cdr3_aa: CASSLVLGASGANVLTF
j_call: TRBJ2-7; v_call: TRBV7-9; clone_size: -; cdr3_aa: CASSLVAGGYTSYEQYF
j_call: TRBJ1-5; v_call: TRBV10-3; clone_size: -; cdr3_aa: CAISAQTGPNQPQHF
j_call: TRBJ2-5; v_call: TRBV29-1; clone_size: -; cdr3_aa: CSVDPTSTDQETQYF
j_call: TRBJ2-6; v_call: TRBV7-7; clone_size: -; cdr3_aa: CAIRQSGANVLTF
j_call: TRBJ1-1; v_call: TRBV10-2; clone_size: -; cdr3_aa: CASSEVSSGTATEAFF
j_call: TRBJ1-1; v_call: TRBV5-1; clone_size: -; cdr3_aa: CASALTGLTTEAFF
j_call: TRBJ2-5; v_call: TRBV7-8; clone_size: many; cdr3_aa: CASSPASAQETQYF
j_call: TRBJ1-3; v_call: TRBV7-2; clone_size: -; cdr3_aa: CASSAIQGVGNTIYF
j_call: TRBJ1-4; v_call: TRBV13; clone_size: -; cdr3_aa: CASSFYEKLFF
j_call: TRBJ1-1; v_call: TRBV20-1; clone_size: few; cdr3_aa: CSALNSDEGNTEAFF
j_call: TRBJ2-6; v_call: TRBV7-9; clone_size: many; cdr3_aa: CASSPAAGANVLTF
j_call: TRBJ1-1; v_call: TRBV5-1; clone_size: -; cdr3_aa: CASSLNPGAAEAFF
j_call: TRBJ1-6; v_call: TRBV5-4; clone_size: -; cdr3_aa: CASSQDGTGGWNSPLHF